The rows below give T cell receptor beta chains drawn from one sample of a study of shared clonotypes between healthy human individuals. Sequencing used immunoSEQ multiplex PCR; TCRdb keeps in-frame clones, though not all of them. This table has 2 million to 2.5 million clones, about 94% appearing once. Specimen: naive CD4+ T cells sorted from blood. The receptors stem from a man aged 18 to 29 in good health. CDR3s include the opening cysteine and the closing phenylalanine or tryptophan. The D gene is left open where the match is weak. Clone size is stated in some rows and not others, as once, few, many or a class when expanded.

TRBV7-3	-	TRBJ2-3	-	CASSPTPYSTDTQYF	TGTGCCAGCAGCCCTACGCCTTATAGCACAGATACGCAGTATTTT
TRBV7-6	-	TRBJ2-7	TRBD2	CASSPGTSGAYEQYF	TGTGCCAGCAGCCCGGGGACTAGCGGGGCCTACGAGCAGTACTTC
TRBV28	-	TRBJ1-4	-	CASSLDRQGIRYGLFF	TGTGCCAGCAGTTTGGATAGGCAGGGCATTCGATATGGACTGTTTTTT
TRBV2	-	TRBJ2-7	-	CASREDRSSYEQYF	TGTGCCAGCAGGGAAGACAGGAGCTCCTACGAGCAGTACTTC
TRBV15	-	TRBJ2-4	-	CATSAIELAKNIQYF	TGTGCCACCAGCGCCATCGAGTTAGCCAAAAACATTCAGTACTTC
TRBV2	once	TRBJ2-3	TRBD1	CASSNRQGAKSTDTQYF	TGTGCCAGCAGCAACCGGCAGGGGGCTAAAAGCACAGATACGCAGTATTTT
TRBV2	few	TRBJ2-1	TRBD1	CASSPTGYEQFF	TGTGCCAGCAGTCCGACAGGGTACGAGCAGTTCTTC
TRBV19	-	TRBJ2-1	TRBD2	CASSGGASGGNEQFF	TGTGCCAGTAGTGGCGGAGCTAGCGGGGGCAATGAGCAGTTCTTC
TRBV6-6	-	TRBJ1-1	-	CASSYGGTAEAFF	TGTGCCAGCAGTTACGGGGGGACCGCTGAAGCTTTCTTT
TRBV19	-	TRBJ1-2	-	CASSMSPLANYGYTF	TGTGCCAGTAGTATGAGCCCGCTTGCTAACTATGGCTACACCTTC
TRBV30	-	TRBJ1-5	TRBD1	CAWASGTGDNQPQHF	TGTGCCTGGGCCTCCGGGACAGGGGACAATCAGCCCCAGCATTTT
TRBV18	-	TRBJ2-1	TRBD2	CASSPLAGGRNEQFF	TGTGCCAGCTCACCACTAGCGGGAGGGCGAAATGAGCAGTTCTTC
TRBV19	-	TRBJ2-7	-	CASSIGRVPSYEQYF	TGTGCCAGTAGTATAGGGCGGGTACCCTCCTACGAGCAGTACTTC